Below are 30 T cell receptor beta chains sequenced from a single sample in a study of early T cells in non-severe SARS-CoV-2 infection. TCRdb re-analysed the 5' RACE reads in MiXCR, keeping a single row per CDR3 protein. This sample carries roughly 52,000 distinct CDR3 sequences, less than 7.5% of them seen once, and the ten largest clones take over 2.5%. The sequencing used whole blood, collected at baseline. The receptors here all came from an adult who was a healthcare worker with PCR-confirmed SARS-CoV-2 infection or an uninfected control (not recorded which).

The CDR3, as DNA: TGTGCCAGCAGTTCATGGACAGCAACTAATGAAAAACTGTTTTTT. Protein: CASSSWTATNEKLFF. The chain employs TRBV28 and TRBJ1-4, with D possibly matching TRBD1 (6 bases). The CDR3 sequence is 15 residues long. Germline CDR1 and CDR2: MDHEN and SYDVKM. Deletions cut 4 bases from V and 0 bases from J, with 9 bases between. The full variable domain, in which reference TRBV28 and TRBJ1-4 provide the parts outside the CDR3, is DVKVTQSSRYLVKRTGEKVFLECVQDMDHENMFWYRQDPGLGLRLIYFSYDVKMKEKGDIPEGYSVSREKKERFSLILESASTNQTSMYLCASSSWTATNEKLFFGSGTQLSVL.

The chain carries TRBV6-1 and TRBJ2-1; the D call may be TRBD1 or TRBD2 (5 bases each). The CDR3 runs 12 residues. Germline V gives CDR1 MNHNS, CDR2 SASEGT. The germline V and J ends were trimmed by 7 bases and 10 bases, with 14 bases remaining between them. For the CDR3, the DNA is TGTGCCAGCATCCTTCAAGGGGAGGAGCAGTTCTTC. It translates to CASILQGEEQFF.

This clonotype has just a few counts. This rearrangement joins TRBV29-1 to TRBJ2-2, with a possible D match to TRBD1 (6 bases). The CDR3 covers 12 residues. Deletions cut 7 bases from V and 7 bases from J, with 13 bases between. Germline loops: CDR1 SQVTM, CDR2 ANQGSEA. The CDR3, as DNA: TGCAGCGCTAGGACAGTGAACGGGGAGCTGTTTTTT. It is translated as CSARTVNGELFF.

The CDR3 nucleotides read TGCAGTGCCCCGGGACAGGGGTATAATTCACCCCTCCACTTT. Its protein is CSAPGQGYNSPLHF. The V and J genes are TRBV20-1 and TRBJ1-6; 10 bases map to TRBD1. V lost 6 bases and J lost 4; bases outside the gene matches: 3. The CDR3 is made up of 14 amino acids. Germline loops: CDR1 DFQATT, CDR2 SNEGSKA (reference sequence).

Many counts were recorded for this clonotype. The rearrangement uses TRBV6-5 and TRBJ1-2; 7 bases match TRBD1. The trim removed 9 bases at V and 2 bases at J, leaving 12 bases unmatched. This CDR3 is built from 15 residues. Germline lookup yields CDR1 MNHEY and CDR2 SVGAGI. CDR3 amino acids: CASKFQGVLNYGYTF. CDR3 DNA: TGTGCCAGTAAATTTCAGGGGGTCCTAAACTATGGCTACACCTTC.

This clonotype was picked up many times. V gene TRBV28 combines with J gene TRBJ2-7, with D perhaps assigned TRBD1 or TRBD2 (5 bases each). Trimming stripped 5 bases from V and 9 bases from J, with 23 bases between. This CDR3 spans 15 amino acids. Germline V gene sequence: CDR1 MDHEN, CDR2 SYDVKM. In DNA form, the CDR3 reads TGTGCCAGCAGTAGAACCGGGACGTCCTCTCGGATGCAGTACTTC. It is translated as CASSRTGTSSRMQYF. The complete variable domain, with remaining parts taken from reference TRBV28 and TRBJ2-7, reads DVKVTQSSRYLVKRTGEKVFLECVQDMDHENMFWYRQDPGLGLRLIYFSYDVKMKEKGDIPEGYSVSREKKERFSLILESASTNQTSMYLCASSRTGTSSRMQYFGPGTRLTVT.

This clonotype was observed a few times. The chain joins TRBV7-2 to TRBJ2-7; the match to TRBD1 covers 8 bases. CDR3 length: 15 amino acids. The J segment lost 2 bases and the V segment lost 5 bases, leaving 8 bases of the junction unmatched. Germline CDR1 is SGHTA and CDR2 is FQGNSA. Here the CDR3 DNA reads TGTGCCAGCAGCCCCCAGGGGGCATTTCCCTACGAGCAGTACTTC. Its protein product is CASSPQGAFPYEQYF.

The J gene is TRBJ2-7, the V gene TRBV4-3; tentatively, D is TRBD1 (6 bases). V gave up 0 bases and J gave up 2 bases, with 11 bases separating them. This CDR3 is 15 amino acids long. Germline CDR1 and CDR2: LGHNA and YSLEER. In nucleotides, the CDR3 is TGCGCCAGCAGCCAAGATCTCGGACAGCCCTACGAGCAGTACTTC. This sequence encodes CASSQDLGQPYEQYF.

CDR3 in amino acids: CASSTQGREGYTF. In DNA form, the CDR3 reads TGTGCCAGCAGCACCCAGGGGCGGGAGGGCTACACCTTC. The chain carries TRBV28 and TRBJ1-2, with D possibly TRBD1 on 6 matching bases. V dropped 6 bases and J dropped 8 bases, with 16 bases sitting between them. Per germline, CDR1 MDHEN and CDR2 SYDVKM. This CDR3 comprises 13 residues.

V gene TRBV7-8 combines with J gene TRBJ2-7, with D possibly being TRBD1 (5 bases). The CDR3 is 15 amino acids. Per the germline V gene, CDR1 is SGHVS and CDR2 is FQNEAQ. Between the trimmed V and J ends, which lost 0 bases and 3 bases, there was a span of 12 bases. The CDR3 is CASSLASRALYEQYF. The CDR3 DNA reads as TGTGCCAGCAGCTTAGCTTCCAGGGCCCTCTACGAGCAGTACTTC.

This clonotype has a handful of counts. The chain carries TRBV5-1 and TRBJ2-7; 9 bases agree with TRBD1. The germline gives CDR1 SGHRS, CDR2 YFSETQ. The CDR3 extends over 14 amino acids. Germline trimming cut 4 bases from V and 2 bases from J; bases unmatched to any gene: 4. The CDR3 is CASSAGQGTYEQYF. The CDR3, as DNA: TGCGCCAGCAGCGCAGGACAGGGGACCTACGAGCAGTACTTC.

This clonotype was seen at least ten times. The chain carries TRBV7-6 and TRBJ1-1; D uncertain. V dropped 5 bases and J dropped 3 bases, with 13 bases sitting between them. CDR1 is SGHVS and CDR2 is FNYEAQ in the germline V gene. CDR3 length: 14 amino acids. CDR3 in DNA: TGTGCCAGCAGCCCCGGTGCCTATTACACTGAAGCTTTCTTT. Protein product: CASSPGAYYTEAFF.

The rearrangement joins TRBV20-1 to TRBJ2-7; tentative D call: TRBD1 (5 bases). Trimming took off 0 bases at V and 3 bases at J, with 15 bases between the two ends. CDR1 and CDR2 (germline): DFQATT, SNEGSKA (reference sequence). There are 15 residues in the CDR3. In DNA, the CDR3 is TGCAGTGCTAGAGATCCTCTCAGGGTACTCTACGAGCAGTACTTC. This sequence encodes CSARDPLRVLYEQYF.

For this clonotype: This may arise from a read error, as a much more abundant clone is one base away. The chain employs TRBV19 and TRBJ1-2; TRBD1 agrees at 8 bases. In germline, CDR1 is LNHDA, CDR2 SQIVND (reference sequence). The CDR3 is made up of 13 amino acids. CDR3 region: CVSRGQAGYGYTF. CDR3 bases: TGTGTCAGTAGGGGACAGGCGGGCTATGGCTACACCTTC. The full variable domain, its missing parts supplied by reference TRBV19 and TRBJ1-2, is DGGITQSPKYLFRKEGQNVTLSCEQNLNHDAMYWYRQDPGQGLRLIYYSQIVNDFQKGDIAEGYSVSREKKESFPLTVTSAQKNPTAFYLCVSRGQAGYGYTFGSGTRLTVV.

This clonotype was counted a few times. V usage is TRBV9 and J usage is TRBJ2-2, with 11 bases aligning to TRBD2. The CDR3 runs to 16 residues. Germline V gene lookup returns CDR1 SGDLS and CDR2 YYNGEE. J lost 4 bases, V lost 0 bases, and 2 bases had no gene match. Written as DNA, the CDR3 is TGTGCCAGCAGCGTAGTAGCGGGGGGGCCCACCGGGGAGCTGTTTTTT. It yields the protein CASSVVAGGPTGELFF.

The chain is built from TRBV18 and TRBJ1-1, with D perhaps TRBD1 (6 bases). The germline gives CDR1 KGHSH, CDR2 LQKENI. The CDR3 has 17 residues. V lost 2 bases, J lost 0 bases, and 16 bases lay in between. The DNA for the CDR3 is TGTGCCAGCTCACCAAAGGTGGGACATATGATGAACACTGAAGCTTTCTTT. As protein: CASSPKVGHMMNTEAFF.

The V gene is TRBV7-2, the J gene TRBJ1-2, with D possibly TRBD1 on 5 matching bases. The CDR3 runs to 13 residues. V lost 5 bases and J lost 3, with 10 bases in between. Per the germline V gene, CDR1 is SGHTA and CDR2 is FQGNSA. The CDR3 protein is CASSQGFDYGYTF. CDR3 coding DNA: TGTGCCAGCAGCCAGGGCTTTGACTATGGCTACACCTTC.

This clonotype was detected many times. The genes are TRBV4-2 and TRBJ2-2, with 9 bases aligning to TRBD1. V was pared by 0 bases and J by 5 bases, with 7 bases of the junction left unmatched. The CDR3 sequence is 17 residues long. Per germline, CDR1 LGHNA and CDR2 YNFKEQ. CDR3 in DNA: TGTGCCAGCAGCCAAGATCCGGGGACAGGGCGTACCGGGGAGCTGTTTTTT. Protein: CASSQDPGTGRTGELFF.

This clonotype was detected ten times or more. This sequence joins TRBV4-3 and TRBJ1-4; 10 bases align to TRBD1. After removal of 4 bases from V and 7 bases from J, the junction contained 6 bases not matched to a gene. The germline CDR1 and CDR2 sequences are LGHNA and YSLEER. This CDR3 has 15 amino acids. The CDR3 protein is CASSRTGQGGEKLFF. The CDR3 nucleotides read TGCGCCAGCAGCCGTACCGGACAGGGGGGTGAAAAACTGTTTTTT.

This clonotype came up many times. As DNA, the CDR3 is TGTGCCAGCAGTGGAGTCGCAACCTACGAGCAGTACTTC. The encoded protein is CASSGVATYEQYF. The chain couples TRBV6-1 to TRBJ2-7; no clear D. V lost 4 bases to trimming and J lost 2 bases, with 9 bases between them. There are 13 residues in the CDR3. Germline assignment: CDR1 MNHNS and CDR2 SASEGT.

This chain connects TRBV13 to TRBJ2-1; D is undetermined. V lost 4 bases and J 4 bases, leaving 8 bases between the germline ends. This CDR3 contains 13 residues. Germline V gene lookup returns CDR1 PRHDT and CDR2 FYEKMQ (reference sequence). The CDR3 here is CASSSGRYNEQFF. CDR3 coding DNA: TGTGCCAGCAGCTCTGGGCGGTACAATGAGCAGTTCTTC.

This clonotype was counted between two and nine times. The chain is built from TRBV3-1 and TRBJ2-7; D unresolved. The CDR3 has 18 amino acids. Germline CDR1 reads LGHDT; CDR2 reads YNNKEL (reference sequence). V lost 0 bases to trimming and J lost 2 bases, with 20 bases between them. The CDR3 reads CASSQDMFRIEPTYEQYF. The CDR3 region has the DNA TGTGCCAGCAGCCAAGATATGTTTCGGATTGAGCCTACCTACGAGCAGTACTTC.

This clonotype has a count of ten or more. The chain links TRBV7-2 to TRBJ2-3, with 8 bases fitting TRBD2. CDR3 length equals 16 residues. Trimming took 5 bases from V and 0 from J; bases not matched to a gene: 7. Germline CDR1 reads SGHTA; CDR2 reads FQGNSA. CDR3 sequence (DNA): TGTGCCAGCAGCAAACGGGGGGGCACTAGCACAGATACGCAGTATTTT. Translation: CASSKRGGTSTDTQYF. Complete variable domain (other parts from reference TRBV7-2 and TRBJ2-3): GAGVSQSPSNKVTEKGKDVELRCDPISGHTALYWYRQSLGQGLEFLIYFQGNSAPDKSGLPSDRFSAERTGGSVSTLTIQRTQQEDSAVYLCASSKRGGTSTDTQYFGPGTRLTVL.

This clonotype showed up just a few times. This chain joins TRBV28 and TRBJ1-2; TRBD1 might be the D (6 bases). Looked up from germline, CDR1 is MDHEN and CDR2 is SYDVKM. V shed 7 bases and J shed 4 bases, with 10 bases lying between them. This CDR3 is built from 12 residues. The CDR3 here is CASKGQIYGYTF. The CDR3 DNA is TGTGCCAGCAAAGGACAGATCTATGGCTACACCTTC.

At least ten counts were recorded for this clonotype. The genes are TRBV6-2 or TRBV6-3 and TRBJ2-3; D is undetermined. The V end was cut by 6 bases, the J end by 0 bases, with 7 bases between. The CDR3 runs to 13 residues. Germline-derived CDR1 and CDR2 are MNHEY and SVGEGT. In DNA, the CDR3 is TGTGCCAGCAGAGATACTAGCACAGATACGCAGTATTTT. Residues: CASRDTSTDTQYF.

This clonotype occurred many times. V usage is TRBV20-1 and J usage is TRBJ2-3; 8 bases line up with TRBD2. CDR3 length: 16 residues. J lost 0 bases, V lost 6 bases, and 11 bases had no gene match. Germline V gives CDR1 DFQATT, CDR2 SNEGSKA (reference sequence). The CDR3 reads CSARETRGGSTDTQYF. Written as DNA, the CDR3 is TGCAGTGCCCGCGAAACGCGCGGGGGGAGCACAGATACGCAGTATTTT.

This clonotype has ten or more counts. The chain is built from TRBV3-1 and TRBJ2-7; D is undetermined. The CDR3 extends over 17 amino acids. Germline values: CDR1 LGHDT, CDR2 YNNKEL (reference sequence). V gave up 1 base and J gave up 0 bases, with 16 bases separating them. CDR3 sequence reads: CASSQGTSRTYSYEQYF. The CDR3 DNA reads TGTGCCAGCAGCCAAGGGACGAGCAGGACCTACTCCTACGAGCAGTACTTC.

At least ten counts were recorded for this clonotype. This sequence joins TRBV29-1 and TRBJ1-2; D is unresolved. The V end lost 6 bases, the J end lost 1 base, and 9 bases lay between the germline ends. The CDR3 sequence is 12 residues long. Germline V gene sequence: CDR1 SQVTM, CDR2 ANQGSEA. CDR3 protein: CSVNTVNYGYTF. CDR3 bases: TGCAGCGTAAACACGGTTAACTATGGCTACACCTTC.

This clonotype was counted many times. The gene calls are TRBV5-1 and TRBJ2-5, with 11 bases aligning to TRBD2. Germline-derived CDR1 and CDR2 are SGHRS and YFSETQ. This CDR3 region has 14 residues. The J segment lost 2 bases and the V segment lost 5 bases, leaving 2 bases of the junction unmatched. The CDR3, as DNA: TGCGCCAGCAGGAGGACTAGCGGGCAAGAGACCCAGTACTTC. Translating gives CASRRTSGQETQYF. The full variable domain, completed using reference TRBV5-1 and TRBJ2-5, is KAGVTQTPRYLIKTRGQQVTLSCSPISGHRSVSWYQQTPGQGLQFLFEYFSETQRNKGNFPGRFSGRQFSNSRSEMNVSTLELGDSALYLCASRRTSGQETQYFGPGTRLLVL.

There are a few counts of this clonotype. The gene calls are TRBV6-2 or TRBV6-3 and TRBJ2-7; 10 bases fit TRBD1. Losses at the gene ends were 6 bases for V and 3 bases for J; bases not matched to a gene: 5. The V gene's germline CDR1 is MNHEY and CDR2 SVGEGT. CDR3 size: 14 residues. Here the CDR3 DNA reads TGTGCCAGCAGAGGGACAGGGGTAATCTACGAGCAGTACTTC. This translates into CASRGTGVIYEQYF.